These 26 T cell receptor beta chains came from one sample sequenced in a study of blood T cell repertoires in COVID-19. Data came from immunoSEQ multiplex PCR; TCRdb stores just in-frame clones and leaves some out. Of some 390,000 clones listed, more than 85% were seen once; the top ten hold about 3%. Sample: peripheral blood. The receptors come from a human donor in a cohort sampled during active COVID-19.

V gene TRBV10-3 combines with J gene TRBJ1-1; D gene ambiguous. CDR1 is ENHRY, CDR2 SYGVKD, per germline. V shed 4 bases and J shed 4 bases, with 4 bases lying between them. The CDR3 contains 11 residues. Here the CDR3 reads CAISGATEAFF. CDR3 in DNA: TGTGCCATCAGTGGAGCCACTGAAGCTTTCTTT.

CDR3 region: CASSLQHRGRDQPQHF. In nucleotides, the CDR3 is TGTGCCAGCAGCTTACAACACAGGGGGCGGGATCAGCCCCAGCATTTT. The genes are TRBV7-2 and TRBJ1-5, with 9 bases lining up with TRBD1. The CDR3 extends over 16 amino acids. The ends lost 2 bases at V and 5 bases at J; junction bases unmatched: 7. Per the germline V gene, CDR1 is SGHTA and CDR2 is FQGNSA. Full variable domain (rest looked up from reference TRBV7-2 and TRBJ1-5): GAGVSQSPSNKVTEKGKDVELRCDPISGHTALYWYRQSLGQGLEFLIYFQGNSAPDKSGLPSDRFSAERTGGSVSTLTIQRTQQEDSAVYLCASSLQHRGRDQPQHFGDGTRLSIL.

The chain uses TRBV7-7 and TRBJ2-1, with 13 bases fitting TRBD2. Trimming at V came to 2 bases and at J to 2 bases, leaving 6 bases not matched to a gene. Germline V gene data show CDR1 as SSHAT and CDR2 as FNYEAQ (reference sequence). The CDR3 has 18 residues. The CDR3 DNA reads TGTGCCAGCAGCTTACGGACTAGCGGGAGTGGGCCCTACAATGAGCAGTTCTTC. This encodes CASSLRTSGSGPYNEQFF. The full variable domain, rest sourced from reference TRBV7-7 and TRBJ2-1, is GAGVSQSPRYKVTKRGQDVTLRCDPISSHATLYWYQQALGQGPEFLTYFNYEAQPDKSGLPSDRFSAERPEGSISTLTIQRTEQRDSAMYRCASSLRTSGSGPYNEQFFGPGTRLTVL.

The chain couples TRBV6-5 to TRBJ1-2, with a possible D match to TRBD1 (5 bases). Trimming removed 6 bases at V and 3 bases at J, with 11 bases between. The germline V gene encodes CDR1 MNHEY and CDR2 SVGAGI. CDR3 length equals 13 residues. Here the CDR3 reads CASRDSPDYGYTF. DNA for the CDR3: TGTGCCAGCAGAGACAGCCCCGACTATGGCTACACCTTC.

This clone was recorded once. The CDR3 DNA follows: TGTGCCTGGACCATGACAGGGACTGGAAACACCATATATTTT. This gives the protein CAWTMTGTGNTIYF. The chain uses TRBV30 and TRBJ1-3, with 7 bases identical to TRBD1. CDR3 length: 14 residues. Per the germline V gene, CDR1 is GTSNPN and CDR2 is SVGIG (reference sequence). J lost 2 bases, V lost 4 bases, and 5 bases had no gene match.

This sequence joins TRBV19 and TRBJ1-3; possible D gene TRBD1, 5 bases. The CDR3 loop spans 16 amino acids. Per germline, CDR1 LNHDA and CDR2 SQIVND (reference sequence). Trimming left V 5 bases short and J 0 bases short, with 14 bases between. DNA for the CDR3: TGTGCCAGTAGTGTGAGCAGGGCGAGCTCTGGAAACACCATATATTTT. This translates into CASSVSRASSGNTIYF.

A remark on this clone: In the same sample, other DNA sequences code for this CDR3. The V and J genes are TRBV18 and TRBJ2-2, with 12 bases that match TRBD2. This CDR3 contains 15 residues. CDR1 and CDR2 (germline): KGHSH, LQKENI. The V gene end was trimmed by 3 bases and the J gene end by 4 bases; junction bases not matched to a gene: 0. CDR3 DNA sequence: TGTGCCAGCTCACCGGGACTAGCGGGCACCGGGGAGCTGTTTTTT. It is translated as CASSPGLAGTGELFF.

V usage is TRBV3-1 (or the pseudogene TRBV3-2) and J usage is TRBJ2-7; D is possibly TRBD2 (5 bases). The CDR3 has 12 residues. Germline CDR1 reads LGHDT; CDR2 reads YNNKEL (reference sequence). V lost 4 bases, J lost 3 bases, and 7 bases lay in between. The CDR3 DNA follows: TGTGCCAGCAGCCCAGGAGGCTACGAGCAGTACTTC. Translated: CASSPGGYEQYF.

This clone has a handful of counts. The V call is TRBV4-2, the J call TRBJ1-2, with TRBD1 matching over 8 bases. The CDR3 covers 18 residues. V dropped 1 base and J dropped 8; count of bases not matched to a gene: 18. Germline V lookup: CDR1 LGHNA, CDR2 YNFKEQ. Here the CDR3 reads CASSQGPRDRLNSWGYTF. The CDR3 DNA reads TGTGCCAGCAGCCAAGGACCCCGGGACAGGCTTAATAGTTGGGGCTACACCTTC.

The CDR3 nucleotides are TGCGCCAGCACCAGGGGCCCTCTCTCTGGCACAGATACGCAGTATTTT. Translated: CASTRGPLSGTDTQYF. This rearrangement joins TRBV5-1 to TRBJ2-3; maybe TRBD1 (6 bases). V shed 6 bases and J shed 1 base, with 18 bases lying between them. CDR1 and CDR2 (germline): SGHRS, YFSETQ. The CDR3 has 16 residues.

This chain links TRBV19 with TRBJ1-4; 10 nucleotides line up with TRBD1. The junction had 7 bases not matched to a gene; V was cut back by 1 base and J by 5 bases. The length of the CDR3 is 17 residues. The V gene's germline CDR1 is LNHDA and CDR2 SQIVND (reference sequence). The CDR3 nucleotides read TGTGCCAGTAGTATAGGGGACAGGGGATACCCCAATGAAAAACTGTTTTTT. Encoded protein: CASSIGDRGYPNEKLFF. Looking up the rest from reference TRBV19 and TRBJ1-4 gives the full variable domain: DGGITQSPKYLFRKEGQNVTLSCEQNLNHDAMYWYRQDPGQGLRLIYYSQIVNDFQKGDIAEGYSVSREKKESFPLTVTSAQKNPTAFYLCASSIGDRGYPNEKLFFGSGTQLSVL.

The chain employs TRBV24-1 and TRBJ1-4, with 8 bases identical to TRBD1. The junction had 8 bases not matched to a gene; V was cut back by 4 bases and J by 8 bases. CDR1 is KGHDR, CDR2 SFDVKD, per germline. This CDR3 comprises 15 residues. CDR3 loop: CATSDTTGAGEKLFF. The CDR3 DNA sequence: TGTGCCACCAGTGACACGACAGGGGCCGGGGAAAAACTGTTTTTT.

This clone was observed a handful of times. The chain couples TRBV2 to TRBJ2-1; the D is unclear. Trimming took off 4 bases at V and 2 bases at J, with 3 bases between the two ends. The V gene's germline CDR1 is SNHLY and CDR2 FYNNEI. The CDR3 totals 12 residues. The CDR3 is CASSVAYNEQFF. The DNA for the CDR3 is TGTGCCAGCAGTGTAGCCTACAATGAGCAGTTCTTC.

CDR3 coding DNA: TGTGCCAGCAGCGTAGGGGCGGGTGCGAGCGAGCAGTACTTC. Protein: CASSVGAGASEQYF. The chain employs TRBV9 and TRBJ2-7; D may be TRBD2 (5 bases). The germline CDR1 and CDR2 sequences are SGDLS and YYNGEE. This CDR3 comprises 14 residues. V was clipped by 0 bases and J by 6 bases, with 13 bases between them.

The chain combines TRBV25-1 with TRBJ1-5; 11 positions agree with TRBD1. The CDR3 consists of 16 residues. Germline-derived CDR1 and CDR2 are MGHDK and SYGVNS. Trimming cost V 2 bases and J 5 bases; bases outside gene matches: 5. This CDR3 is CASSEPGTGGDQPQHF. The CDR3 DNA follows: TGTGCCAGCAGTGAACCCGGGACAGGGGGGGATCAGCCCCAGCATTTT. The variable domain in full, with the rest retrieved from reference TRBV25-1 and TRBJ1-5, is EADIYQTPRYLVIGTGKKITLECSQTMGHDKMYWYQQDPGMELHLIHYSYGVNSTEKGDLSSESTVSRIRTEHFPLTLESARPSHTSQYLCASSEPGTGGDQPQHFGDGTRLSIL.

V and J are TRBV6-6 and TRBJ1-2; TRBD1 matches 8 bases. Germline-derived CDR1 and CDR2 are MNHNY and SVGAGI (reference sequence). After removal of 5 bases from V and 1 base from J, the junction contained 6 bases not matched to a gene. This CDR3 is 15 amino acids long. CDR3: CASSPTTGVNYGYTF. The CDR3 bases are TGTGCCAGCAGTCCAACGACAGGGGTTAACTATGGCTACACCTTC.

Concerning this clone: Other DNA sequences of this sample code for an identical CDR3. The rearrangement joins TRBV19 to TRBJ1-2; possible D gene TRBD1, 5 bases. The germline V and J ends were trimmed by 6 bases and 5 bases, with 7 bases remaining between them. CDR3 length equals 11 residues. Looked up from germline, CDR1 is LNHDA and CDR2 is SQIVND (reference sequence). For the CDR3, the DNA is TGTGCCAGTAGCCAGGGATATGGCTACACCTTC. This gives the protein CASSQGYGYTF. Full variable domain (missing parts from reference TRBV19 and TRBJ1-2): DGGITQSPKYLFRKEGQNVTLSCEQNLNHDAMYWYRQDPGQGLRLIYYSQIVNDFQKGDIAEGYSVSREKKESFPLTVTSAQKNPTAFYLCASSQGYGYTFGSGTRLTVV.

This clone was seen just once. CDR3 nucleotide sequence: TGCAGCGTTAGCAGCGGGACTTCGGCGGCTGAGCAGTTCTTC. Its translation is CSVSSGTSAAEQFF. This chain uses TRBV29-1 with TRBJ2-1; the match to TRBD2 covers 7 bases. Germline CDR1 reads SQVTM; CDR2 reads ANQGSEA. The length of the CDR3 is 14 residues. The ends lost 5 bases at V and 9 bases at J; junction bases unmatched: 13.

This clone has more than one count but fewer than ten. This rearrangement joins TRBV7-8 to TRBJ1-1; D not certain. CDR1 SGHVS and CDR2 FQNEAQ come from the germline V gene. This CDR3 is built from 14 residues. Trimming took 2 bases from V and 0 from J, leaving 7 bases between them. The CDR3 DNA is TGTGCCAGCAGCTTAACTCGGGTGAACACTGAAGCTTTCTTT. Translating gives CASSLTRVNTEAFF. The variable domain in full, completed from reference TRBV7-8 and TRBJ1-1, reads GAGVSQSPRYKVAKRGQDVALRCDPISGHVSLFWYQQALGQGPEFLTYFQNEAQLDKSGLPSDRFFAERPEGSVSTLKIQRTQQEDSAVYLCASSLTRVNTEAFFGQGTRLTVV.

This rearrangement joins TRBV19 to TRBJ2-3; a possible D gene is TRBD2 (6 bases). V was cut by 9 bases and J by 2 bases, with 15 bases left in between. Looked up from germline, CDR1 is LNHDA and CDR2 is SQIVND (reference sequence). The CDR3 spans 14 residues. The CDR3 region is CASRGTYITDTQYF. The CDR3 bases are TGTGCCAGCCGGGGGACGTATATCACAGATACGCAGTATTTT.

The CDR3 loop is CASSADRGNTEAFF. CDR3 nucleotides: TGTGCCAGCAGCGCGGACAGGGGGAACACTGAAGCTTTCTTT. The genes are TRBV7-2 and TRBJ1-1; 9 positions agree with TRBD1. Trimming cost V 5 bases and J 1 base; bases outside gene matches: 2. Germline V gene sequence: CDR1 SGHTA, CDR2 FQGNSA. This CDR3 is 14 amino acids long. Together with reference TRBV7-2 and TRBJ1-1, the CDR3 gives the full variable domain: GAGVSQSPSNKVTEKGKDVELRCDPISGHTALYWYRQSLGQGLEFLIYFQGNSAPDKSGLPSDRFSAERTGGSVSTLTIQRTQQEDSAVYLCASSADRGNTEAFFGQGTRLTVV.

The chain has TRBV5-1 and TRBJ1-4; maybe TRBD1 (6 bases). Germline V gene lookup returns CDR1 SGHRS and CDR2 YFSETQ. V shed 5 bases and J shed 6 bases, with 17 bases lying between them. The CDR3 loop spans 15 amino acids. CDR3 loop: CASRFSTGPDEKLFF. The CDR3 DNA follows: TGCGCCAGCAGATTCTCCACAGGGCCGGATGAAAAACTGTTTTTT.

The V gene is TRBV3-1 (or the pseudogene TRBV3-2), the J gene TRBJ2-2; D gene unclear. The CDR3 is 13 amino acids. Trimming took 1 base from V and 7 from J, leaving 7 bases between them. Germline assignment: CDR1 LGHDT and CDR2 YNNKEL (reference sequence). The CDR3 DNA reads as TGTGCCAGCAGCCAAGTCTTGTTCGGGGAGCTGTTTTTT. This encodes CASSQVLFGELFF.

The chain has TRBV3-1 (or the pseudogene TRBV3-2) and TRBJ2-7; no firm D call. The CDR3 loop spans 12 amino acids. V was pared by 0 bases and J by 3 bases, with 3 bases between. Germline V gene data show CDR1 as LGHDT and CDR2 as YNNKEL (reference sequence). This CDR3 reads CASSQDGYEQYF. As DNA, the CDR3 is TGTGCCAGCAGCCAAGACGGCTACGAGCAGTACTTC.

V is TRBV7-9 and J is TRBJ2-1, with 12 bases aligning to TRBD2. Losses at the gene ends were 6 bases for V and 6 bases for J; bases not matched to a gene: 3. The CDR3 totals 14 residues. Looked up from germline, CDR1 is SEHNR and CDR2 is FQNEAQ (reference sequence). The CDR3 DNA is TGTGCCAGCAGGACTAGCGGGAGTGGCAATGAGCAGTTCTTC. Translation gives CASRTSGSGNEQFF.

The chain recombines TRBV4-1 with TRBJ2-2, with D maybe TRBD1 (6 bases). The CDR3 extends over 15 amino acids. Between the trimmed V and J ends, which lost 5 bases and 2 bases, there was a span of 12 bases. CDR1 and CDR2 from the germline V gene are MGHRA and YSYEKL. CDR3: CASSSTGQNTGELFF. Here the CDR3 DNA reads TGCGCCAGCAGCTCTACGGGACAAAACACCGGGGAGCTGTTTTTT.